One sample yielded the 5 T cell receptor beta chains listed below, sequenced in a study of control samples from healthy donors and cancer patients. Sequencing was performed with immunoSEQ multiplex PCR; in TCRdb, only in-frame clones are kept and a portion is missing. The sample carries 65,000 to 80,000 clones, around 90% recorded once. The sequenced sample was PBMCs. These receptors originate from a woman aged 60-70 years with head and neck cancer.

J is TRBJ2-4 and V is TRBV2, with D perhaps TRBD1 or TRBD2 (5 bases each). In germline, CDR1 is SNHLY, CDR2 FYNNEI. The CDR3 runs 13 residues. V shed 8 bases and J shed 5 bases, with 13 bases lying between them. DNA for the CDR3: TGTGCCAGCGGACGGGACCGAGAAAACATTCAGTACTTC. It translates to CASGRDRENIQYF.

The chain has TRBV24-1 and TRBJ2-5; TRBD1 matches 9 bases. The CDR3 spans 15 residues. CDR1 and CDR2 from the germline V gene are KGHDR and SFDVKD. V shed 3 bases and J 3 bases; nucleotides not matched to a gene: 4. CDR3 coding DNA: TGTGCCACCAGTGATACCCGGACAGGGGAAGAGACCCAGTACTTC. This gives the protein CATSDTRTGEETQYF.

This chain connects TRBV4-1 to TRBJ2-5; 16 bases map to TRBD2. Trimming removed 2 bases from V and 4 bases from J; junction bases left unmatched: 10. Germline V gene lookup returns CDR1 MGHRA and CDR2 YSYEKL. This CDR3 has 19 amino acids. This CDR3 reads CASSQLGLAGGPSSETQYF. The CDR3 bases are TGCGCCAGCAGCCAACTGGGACTAGCGGGAGGGCCCAGTTCAGAGACCCAGTACTTC.

CDR3 DNA sequence: TGTGCCAGTAGTAGAACTAGCGGCAAAACCTACGAGCAGTACTTC. Translated: CASSRTSGKTYEQYF. The chain joins TRBV19 to TRBJ2-7; 8 bases are shared with TRBD2. The germline V gene has CDR1 LNHDA and CDR2 SQIVND (reference sequence). This CDR3 contains 15 residues. The junction had 7 bases not matched to a gene; V was cut back by 4 bases and J by 2 bases.

This clone was picked up one time. The CDR3 loop reads CASSFRDRGMPEAFF. DNA for the CDR3: TGTGCCAGCAGCTTCCGGGACAGGGGCATGCCTGAAGCTTTCTTT. The chain carries TRBV5-8 and TRBJ1-1; TRBD1 matches 10 bases. CDR3 length: 15 residues. Germline CDR1 is SGHTS and CDR2 is YDEGEE. J lost 6 bases, V lost 2 bases, and 7 bases had no gene match.